Following are 13 T cell receptor beta chains from one sample sequenced in a study of high-grade serous ovarian cancer treatment subgroups. TCRdb's copy holds only in-frame clones and misses some; the assay was immunoSEQ multiplex PCR. The repertoire has about 2,400 clones, roughly four fifths of them found once; the top ten carry about 10%. The tumor samples were collected prior to definitive surgery or chemotherapy. The sample was tumor tissue. Receptor source: a human donor with high-grade serous ovarian cancer.

The chain has TRBV7-9 and TRBJ2-1; the D call may be TRBD1 or TRBD2 (5 bases each). The V gene lost 3 bases and the J gene lost 8 bases, with 17 bases spanning the gap. CDR1 and CDR2 from the germline V gene are SEHNR and FQNEAQ (reference sequence). This CDR3 has 15 residues. CDR3 amino acids: CASSFGDANPYEQFF. The CDR3 DNA reads TGTGCCAGCAGCTTCGGGGACGCGAATCCGTATGAGCAGTTCTTC.

The chain has TRBV14 and TRBJ2-5; D remains unclear. V gave up 4 bases and J gave up 4 bases, with 7 bases separating them. The CDR3 runs to 12 residues. Looked up from germline, CDR1 is SGHDN and CDR2 is FVKESK. Here the CDR3 reads CASSPPGETQYF. The CDR3 nucleotides are TGTGCCAGCAGCCCCCCGGGAGAGACCCAGTACTTC.

The chain combines TRBV14 with TRBJ2-3; unclear D gene. Germline V CDR1 and CDR2: SGHDN, FVKESK. The CDR3 spans 11 residues. V was clipped by 3 bases and J by 6 bases, with 4 bases between them. CDR3 protein: CASSHSDTQYF. DNA of the CDR3: TGTGCCAGCAGCCATAGCGATACGCAGTATTTT.

The V and J genes are TRBV6-1 and TRBJ1-5, with unresolved D. This CDR3 is 14 amino acids long. Germline V gene data show CDR1 as MNHNS and CDR2 as SASEGT. Trimming took 4 bases from V and 5 from J, leaving 12 bases between them. The CDR3: CASSAHMRDQPQHF. CDR3 sequence (DNA): TGTGCCAGCAGTGCCCACATGAGGGATCAGCCCCAGCATTTT.

This clone was found a few times. The rearrangement joins TRBV5-1 to TRBJ2-5; 8 nucleotides line up with TRBD1. Germline V gene lookup returns CDR1 SGHRS and CDR2 YFSETQ. With 2 bases clipped from V and 4 bases from J, the junction kept 4 bases outside the gene matches. This CDR3 spans 14 amino acids. CDR3 nucleotides: TGCGCCAGCAGCTTTGACAGGGGTGGAGAGACCCAGTACTTC. Protein sequence: CASSFDRGGETQYF.

The count of this clone is one. The chain links TRBV9 to TRBJ2-5; D assignment may be TRBD1 or TRBD2 (6 bases each). V was clipped by 5 bases and J by 5 bases, with 13 bases between them. The CDR3 totals 13 residues. The germline V gene has CDR1 SGDLS and CDR2 YYNGEE. CDR3 loop: CASRAGGAETQYF. CDR3 nucleotide sequence: TGTGCCAGCAGAGCCGGGGGCGCGGAGACCCAGTACTTC.

The chain is built from TRBV7-8 and TRBJ2-7; D might be TRBD1 or TRBD2, each matching 7 bases. Germline V gene data show CDR1 as SGHVS and CDR2 as FQNEAQ. V was shortened by 7 bases and J by 2 bases, with 15 bases between the two germline ends. This CDR3 has 14 residues. DNA of the CDR3: TGTGCCAGCAATCAGGGGGGGGTACCCTACGAGCAGTACTTC. Protein product: CASNQGGVPYEQYF.

This clone was detected once. The V gene is TRBV7-8, the J gene TRBJ1-2; D uncertain. Trimming left V 1 base short and J 6 bases short, with 3 bases between. There are 11 residues in the CDR3. In germline, CDR1 is SGHVS, CDR2 FQNEAQ. Here the CDR3 reads CASSLGDGYTF. The DNA for the CDR3 is TGTGCCAGCAGCTTAGGGGATGGCTACACCTTC.

The chain is built from TRBV28 and TRBJ1-1; D call uncertain. V was clipped by 10 bases and J by 0 bases, with 18 bases between them. Looked up from germline, CDR1 is MDHEN and CDR2 is SYDVKM. There are 15 residues in the CDR3. The CDR3 reads CAILPQGSVNTEAFF. DNA for the CDR3: TGTGCCATCTTACCCCAAGGTTCCGTGAACACTGAAGCTTTCTTT.

V is TRBV11-2 and J is TRBJ1-4, with D maybe TRBD1 (6 bases). Germline CDR1 and CDR2: SGHAT and FQNNGV. The CDR3 has 15 residues. Trimming cost V 4 bases and J 4 bases, with 13 bases left between them. In nucleotides, the CDR3 is TGTGCCAGCAGCTCCGGCGGGACACTTAATGAAAAACTGTTTTTT. Its protein is CASSSGGTLNEKLFF. The complete variable domain, with remaining parts taken from reference TRBV11-2 and TRBJ1-4, reads EAGVAQSPRYKIIEKRQSVAFWCNPISGHATLYWYQQILGQGPKLLIQFQNNGVVDDSQLPKDRFSAERLKGVDSTLKIQPAKLEDSAVYLCASSSGGTLNEKLFFGSGTQLSVL.

CDR3 sequence (DNA): TGTGCCAGCTCACGAGACTCTATTGCAACTAATGAAAAACTGTTTTTT. This gives the protein CASSRDSIATNEKLFF. This sequence joins TRBV18 and TRBJ1-4; D gene unclear. This CDR3 is built from 16 residues. Germline CDR1 reads KGHSH; CDR2 reads LQKENI. V was cut by 4 bases and J by 0 bases, with 12 bases left in between.

The V and J genes are TRBV6-4 and TRBJ1-2; 8 positions match TRBD1. CDR3 length equals 13 residues. Germline trimming cut 6 bases from V and 4 bases from J; bases unmatched to any gene: 4. From germline, CDR1 is MRHNA and CDR2 SNTAGT. CDR3 sequence: CASSDTGGYGYTF. For the CDR3, the DNA is TGTGCCAGCAGCGACACAGGGGGCTATGGCTACACCTTC.

Written as DNA, the CDR3 is TGTGCCAGCTCAGGGGACAGCACTAGCAATCAGCCCCAGCATTTT. Its translation is CASSGDSTSNQPQHF. This chain links TRBV18 with TRBJ1-5; TRBD1 agrees at 7 bases. Trimming at V came to 5 bases and at J to 0 bases, leaving 4 bases not matched to a gene. The CDR3 has 15 residues. From germline, CDR1 is KGHSH and CDR2 LQKENI.